Shown below are 16 T cell receptor beta chains from a single sample sequenced in a study of T cell repertoires in cytomegalovirus infection. TCRdb reanalysed the reads using MiXCR and keeps one entry per CDR3 protein. This table holds more than 400,000 distinct CDR3 sequences, around a quarter found once. Sequenced: PBMCs. The receptors were sampled from a human donor in good health (CMV status not recorded). Some clones in this sample may be carry-over from other donors' samples.

The J gene is TRBJ1-2, the V gene TRBV20-1, with D tentatively TRBD1 (6 bases). V was pared by 5 bases and J by 2 bases, with 15 bases between. The CDR3 is made up of 14 amino acids. In germline, CDR1 is DFQATT, CDR2 SNEGSKA (reference sequence). The CDR3 DNA reads TGCAGTGCTCGCTTTAGCAGGGGAAACTATGGCTACACCTTC. This translates into CSARFSRGNYGYTF.

The sample holds a few counts of this clonotype. This sequence joins TRBV7-2 and TRBJ2-7; D may be TRBD1 (5 bases). V dropped 5 bases and J dropped 5 bases, with 13 bases sitting between them. The CDR3 spans 13 residues. Germline V gene data show CDR1 as SGHTA and CDR2 as FQGNSA. The CDR3 loop reads CASSPSWGDEQYF. CDR3 DNA sequence: TGTGCCAGCAGCCCCAGTTGGGGCGACGAGCAGTACTTC. The entire variable domain, with the rest obtained from reference TRBV7-2 and TRBJ2-7, is as follows: GAGVSQSPSNKVTEKGKDVELRCDPISGHTALYWYRQSLGQGLEFLIYFQGNSAPDKSGLPSDRFSAERTGGSVSTLTIQRTQQEDSAVYLCASSPSWGDEQYFGPGTRLTVT.

The table lists this clonotype with many counts. V gene TRBV7-2 combines with J gene TRBJ2-1; a weak D match, TRBD2 (5 bases). This CDR3 has 17 residues. Per germline, CDR1 SGHTA and CDR2 FQGNSA. V lost 2 bases to trimming and J lost 6 bases, with 20 bases between them. The CDR3 DNA follows: TGTGCCAGCAGCTTAACCCAGTGGCAGGCGGGTTCCAATGAGCAGTTCTTC. It yields the protein CASSLTQWQAGSNEQFF.

The chain combines TRBV15 with TRBJ2-2, with TRBD2 identical over 11 bases. The CDR3 covers 17 residues. The trim removed 1 base at V and 4 bases at J, leaving 5 bases unmatched. Looked up from germline, CDR1 is LNHNV and CDR2 is YYDKDF (reference sequence). In nucleotides, the CDR3 is TGTGCCACCAGCAGAGGCGGGACTAGCGGAGTCACCGGGGAGCTGTTTTTT. Residues: CATSRGGTSGVTGELFF.

CDR3 region: CASSFSPGSSYEQYF. CDR3 nucleotides: TGTGCCAGCAGCTTCTCCCCGGGGAGCTCCTACGAGCAGTACTTC. The V and J genes are TRBV7-9 and TRBJ2-7; D might be TRBD2 (5 bases). Trimming shortened V by 3 bases and J by 0 bases, and 12 bases separated the two germline ends. This CDR3 region has 15 residues. Per germline, CDR1 SEHNR and CDR2 FQNEAQ (reference sequence).

The chain combines TRBV7-8 with TRBJ1-4; D unresolved. Germline CDR1 is SGHVS and CDR2 is FQNEAQ. V lost 2 bases and J lost 0, with 13 bases in between. The CDR3 runs to 17 residues. The CDR3 is CASSLFGLAATNEKLFF. The CDR3 bases are TGTGCCAGCAGCTTATTCGGGTTGGCCGCAACTAATGAAAAACTGTTTTTT.

The chain uses TRBV5-6 and TRBJ2-7; a weak D match, TRBD2 (6 bases). There are 13 residues in the CDR3. CDR1 and CDR2 (germline): SGHDT, YYEEEE. The CDR3 nucleotides are TGTGCCAGCAGTTTGGTTGGCGGGGACGAGCAGTACGTC. Amino acid sequence: CASSLVGGDEQYV.

In its sample, this clonotype was seen many times. The rearrangement joins TRBV6-5 to TRBJ2-7, with D hard to call. The CDR3 extends over 12 amino acids. The V end was cut by 7 bases, the J end by 3 bases, with 10 bases between. Germline V gives CDR1 MNHEY, CDR2 SVGAGI. The CDR3 DNA reads as TGTGCCAGCATGACGGAGCTCTACGAGCAGTACTTC. It specifies CASMTELYEQYF.

This clonotype was counted many times. V and J are TRBV7-2 and TRBJ2-2; TRBD1 aligns across 10 bases. Trimming took 5 bases from V and 3 from J; bases not matched to a gene: 6. Looked up from germline, CDR1 is SGHTA and CDR2 is FQGNSA. The CDR3 consists of 16 residues. The CDR3 spells CASSPQDRGYTGELFF. CDR3 nucleotide sequence: TGTGCCAGCAGCCCTCAGGACAGGGGGTACACCGGGGAGCTGTTTTTT. The whole variable domain, filled in from reference TRBV7-2 and TRBJ2-2, reads GAGVSQSPSNKVTEKGKDVELRCDPISGHTALYWYRQSLGQGLEFLIYFQGNSAPDKSGLPSDRFSAERTGGSVSTLTIQRTQQEDSAVYLCASSPQDRGYTGELFFGEGSRLTVL.

In regard to this clonotype: Just one base apart from a much larger clone, this may be a read error. The J gene is TRBJ1-1, the V gene TRBV7-2; D is unclear. CDR1 is SGHTA and CDR2 is FQGNSA in the germline V gene. CDR3 size: 13 residues. V was cut by 2 bases and J by 5 bases, with 9 bases left in between. As DNA, the CDR3 is TGTGCCAGCAGCTTATTATGGGAGACTGAAGCTTTCTTT. Its protein product is CASSLLWETEAFF.

The chain employs TRBV28 and TRBJ1-2; TRBD1 matches at 9 bases. From germline, CDR1 is MDHEN and CDR2 SYDVKM. The ends lost 4 bases at V and 7 bases at J; junction bases unmatched: 10. This CDR3 region has 15 residues. The CDR3 region has the DNA TGTGCCAGCAGTTCCGATACAGGGGGCAGGCGTGGCTACACCTTC. Translated, it gives CASSSDTGGRRGYTF.

The chain uses TRBV6-2 or TRBV6-3 and TRBJ2-1; D call uncertain. The CDR3 contains 15 residues. The ends were cut back, 2 bases at V and 7 bases at J, with 15 bases in the middle. Germline V lookup: CDR1 MNHEY, CDR2 SVGEGT. This CDR3 is CASSYVETAGNEQFF. CDR3 nucleotides: TGTGCCAGCAGTTACGTGGAGACGGCTGGAAATGAGCAGTTCTTC.

In its sample, this clonotype was seen a few times. The J gene is TRBJ2-1, the V gene TRBV11-3, with 7 nucleotides matching TRBD2. Germline V gene lookup returns CDR1 SGHNT and CDR2 YENEEA. After removal of 5 bases from V and 7 bases from J, the junction contained 14 bases not matched to a gene. The CDR3 is 16 amino acids. This CDR3 is CASSPGPSGLLNEQFF. The CDR3 nucleotides are TGTGCCAGCAGCCCGGGGCCTAGCGGCTTATTGAATGAGCAGTTCTTC.

In its sample, this clonotype was seen a few times. This rearrangement joins TRBV6-5 to TRBJ2-3, with D perhaps matching TRBD2 (5 bases). Germline CDR1 MNHEY, CDR2 SVGAGI. This CDR3 contains 14 residues. The V end lost 0 bases, the J end lost 1 base, and 5 bases lay between the germline ends. The CDR3 DNA reads as TGTGCCAGCAGTTACTCGAGGGGCACAGATACGCAGTATTTT. As protein: CASSYSRGTDTQYF.

This clonotype appeared many times. The chain's CDR3 is CASTIRVEPNNEQFF. The CDR3 DNA is TGTGCCAGCACCATCAGGGTGGAACCAAACAATGAGCAGTTCTTC. J is TRBJ2-1 and V is TRBV6-2 or TRBV6-3; the D gene is possibly TRBD1 (5 bases). Trimming cost V 7 bases and J 5 bases, with 18 bases left between them. The CDR3 has 15 amino acids. CDR1 and CDR2 from the germline V gene are MNHEY and SVGEGT.

This clonotype has at least ten counts. The J gene is TRBJ2-3, the V gene TRBV12-3 or TRBV12-4; 8 nucleotides line up with TRBD1. V shed 5 bases, J shed 3 bases, and the junction held 4 bases outside the gene matches. This CDR3 spans 14 amino acids. CDR3 in DNA: TGTGCCAGCAGTACACAGGGGGTGACAGATACGCAGTATTTT. Encoded protein: CASSTQGVTDTQYF.